This section outlines one T cell receptor beta chain sequence together with its context. The antigen is unknown. The sample belongs to a study of Ad26.COV2.S vaccination and SARS-CoV-2 variants. Study in general: Each vaccinee took Ad26.COV2.S intramuscularly, once or twice 56 days apart. Whole-study findings and limits: Reported findings describe substantial breadth in spike-specific CD8+ and CD4+ T cell responses following vaccination.

Germline-derived CDR1 and CDR2 are SGDLS and YYNGEE. V was trimmed by 0 bases and J by 5 bases, leaving 8 bases between them. This CDR3 spans 14 amino acids. Profiling relied on immunoSEQ multiplex PCR, and the TCRdb table lists in-frame clones only, not all of them. The table has around 400,000 clones, 75% to 90% seen once; the top ten hold under 2%. Treatment in this sample: about 20 received Ad26.COV2.S at low or high dose, single or two shots; roughly 5 received placebo; per-sample allocation not given. After the first vaccine or placebo injection, samples were drawn on day 63. The source was peripheral blood, collected in a trial of Ad26.COV2.S vaccine versus placebo. This receptor was obtained from a person aged 18 to 59 who received the Ad26.COV2.S COVID-19 vaccine or a placebo. V and J are TRBV9 and TRBJ2-2; D is uncertain. CDR3 bases: TGTGCCAGCAGCGTAGATGGCGGAACCGGGGAGCTGTTTTTT. It codes for CASSVDGGTGELFF.